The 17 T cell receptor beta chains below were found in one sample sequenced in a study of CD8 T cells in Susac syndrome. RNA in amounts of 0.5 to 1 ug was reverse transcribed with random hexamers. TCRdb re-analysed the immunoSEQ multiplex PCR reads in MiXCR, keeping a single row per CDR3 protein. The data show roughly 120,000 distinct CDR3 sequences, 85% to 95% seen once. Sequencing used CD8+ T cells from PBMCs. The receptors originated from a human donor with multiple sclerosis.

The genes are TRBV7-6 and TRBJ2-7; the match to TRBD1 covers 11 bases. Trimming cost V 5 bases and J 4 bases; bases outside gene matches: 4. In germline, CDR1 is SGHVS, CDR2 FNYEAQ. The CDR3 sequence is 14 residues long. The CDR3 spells CASSQGTGGYEQYV. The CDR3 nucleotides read TGTGCCAGCAGCCAGGGGACAGGGGGATACGAGCAGTACGTC.

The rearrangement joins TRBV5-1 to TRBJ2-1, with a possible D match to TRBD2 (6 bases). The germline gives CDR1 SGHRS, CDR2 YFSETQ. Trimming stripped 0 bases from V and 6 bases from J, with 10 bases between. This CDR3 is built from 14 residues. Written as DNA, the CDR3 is TGCGCCAGCAGCTTGGCGCTGGGGGGCAATGAGCAGTTCTTC. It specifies CASSLALGGNEQFF.

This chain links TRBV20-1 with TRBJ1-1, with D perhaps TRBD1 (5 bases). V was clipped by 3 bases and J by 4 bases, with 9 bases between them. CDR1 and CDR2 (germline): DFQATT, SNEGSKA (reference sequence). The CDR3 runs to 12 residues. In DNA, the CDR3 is TGCAGTGCTAGGACCAGGGCCACTGAAGCTTTCTTT. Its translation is CSARTRATEAFF.

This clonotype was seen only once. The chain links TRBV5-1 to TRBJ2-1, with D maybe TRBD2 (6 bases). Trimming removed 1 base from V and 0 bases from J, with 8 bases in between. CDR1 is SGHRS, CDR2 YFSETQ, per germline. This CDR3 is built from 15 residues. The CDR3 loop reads CASSLRGDSYNEQFF. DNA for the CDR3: TGCGCCAGCAGCTTGCGCGGGGACTCCTACAATGAGCAGTTCTTC.

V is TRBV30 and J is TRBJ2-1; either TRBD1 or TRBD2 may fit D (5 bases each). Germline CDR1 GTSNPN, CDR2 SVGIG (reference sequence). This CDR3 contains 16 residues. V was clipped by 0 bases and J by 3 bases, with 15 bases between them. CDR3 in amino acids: CAWSVPRDGYYNEQFF. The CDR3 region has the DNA TGTGCCTGGAGTGTACCCCGGGACGGCTACTACAATGAGCAGTTCTTC.

CDR3 DNA sequence: TGCAGCGTCCATCCGGGACAGGCTAACTATGGCTACACCTTC. This gives the protein CSVHPGQANYGYTF. V is TRBV29-1 and J is TRBJ1-2; 8 nucleotides match TRBD1. Germline assignment: CDR1 SQVTM and CDR2 ANQGSEA. The trim removed 6 bases at V and 0 bases at J, leaving 6 bases unmatched. The CDR3 has 14 residues.

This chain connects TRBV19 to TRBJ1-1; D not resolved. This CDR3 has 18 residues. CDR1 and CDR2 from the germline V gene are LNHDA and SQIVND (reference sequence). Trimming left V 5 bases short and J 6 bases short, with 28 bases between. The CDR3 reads CASSQYRAAILRVAEAFF. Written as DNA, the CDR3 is TGTGCCAGTAGTCAGTACCGGGCGGCGATTTTAAGAGTGGCTGAAGCTTTCTTT.

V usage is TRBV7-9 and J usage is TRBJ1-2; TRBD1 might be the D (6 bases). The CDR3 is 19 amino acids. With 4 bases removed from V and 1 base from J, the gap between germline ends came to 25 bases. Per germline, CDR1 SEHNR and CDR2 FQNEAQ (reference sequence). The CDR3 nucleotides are TGTGCCAGCAGCTCAACCCCGGACAGAGACGGGTTTCTTAACTATGGCTACACCTTC. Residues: CASSSTPDRDGFLNYGYTF. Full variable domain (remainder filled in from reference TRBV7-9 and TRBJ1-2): DTGVSQNPRHKITKRGQNVTFRCDPISEHNRLYWYRQTLGQGPEFLTYFQNEAQLEKSRLLSDRFSAERPKGSFSTLEIQRTEQGDSAMYLCASSSTPDRDGFLNYGYTFGSGTRLTVV.

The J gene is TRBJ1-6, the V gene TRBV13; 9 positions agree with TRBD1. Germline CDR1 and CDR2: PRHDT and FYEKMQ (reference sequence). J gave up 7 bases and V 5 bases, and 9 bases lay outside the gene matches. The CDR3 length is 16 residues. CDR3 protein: CASSPRGQGSNSPLHF. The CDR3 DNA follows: TGTGCCAGCAGCCCCCGAGGACAGGGGTCGAATTCACCCCTCCACTTT.

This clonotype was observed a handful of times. CDR3 residues: CASSGTAYEQYF. The CDR3 DNA is TGTGCCAGCAGTGGGACAGCCTACGAGCAGTACTTC. The rearrangement joins TRBV27 to TRBJ2-7; 7 bases fit TRBD1. This CDR3 contains 12 residues. Germline V gene lookup returns CDR1 MNHEY and CDR2 SMNVEV (reference sequence). Trimming took 5 bases from V and 2 from J; bases not matched to a gene: 0.

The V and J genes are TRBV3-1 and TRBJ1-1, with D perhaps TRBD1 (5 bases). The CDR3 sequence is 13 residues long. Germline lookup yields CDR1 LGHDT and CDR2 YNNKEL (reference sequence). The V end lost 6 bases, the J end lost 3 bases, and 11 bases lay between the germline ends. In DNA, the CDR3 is TGTGCCAGCAGGAGAGGGGAGGACACTGAAGCTTTCTTT. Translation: CASRRGEDTEAFF.

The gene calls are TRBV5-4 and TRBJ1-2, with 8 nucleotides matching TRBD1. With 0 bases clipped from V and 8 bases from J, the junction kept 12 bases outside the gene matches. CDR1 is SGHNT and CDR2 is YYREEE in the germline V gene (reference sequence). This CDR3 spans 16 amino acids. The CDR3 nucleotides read TGTGCCAGCAGCTTGGCCTTCCAGGGGGCGCAGGGGGGCTACACCTTC. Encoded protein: CASSLAFQGAQGGYTF.

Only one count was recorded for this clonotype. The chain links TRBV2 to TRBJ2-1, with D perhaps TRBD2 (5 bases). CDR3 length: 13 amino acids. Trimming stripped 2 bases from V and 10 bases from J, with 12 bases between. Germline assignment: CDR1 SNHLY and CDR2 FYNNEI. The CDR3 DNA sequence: TGTGCCAGCAGTGAATTCGTTCGAGGGGAGCAGTTCTTC. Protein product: CASSEFVRGEQFF. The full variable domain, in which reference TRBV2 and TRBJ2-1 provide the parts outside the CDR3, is EPEVTQTPSHQVTQMGQEVILRCVPISNHLYFYWYRQILGQKVEFLVSFYNNEISEKSEIFDDQFSVERPDGSNFTLKIRSTKLEDSAMYFCASSEFVRGEQFFGPGTRLTVL.

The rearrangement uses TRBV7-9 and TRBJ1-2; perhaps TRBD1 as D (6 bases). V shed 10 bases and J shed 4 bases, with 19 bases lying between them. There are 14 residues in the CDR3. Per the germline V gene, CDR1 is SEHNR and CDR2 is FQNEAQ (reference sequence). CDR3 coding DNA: TGTGCCACCACCAAGGGGGGAGTGAGCTATGGCTACACCTTC. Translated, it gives CATTKGGVSYGYTF.

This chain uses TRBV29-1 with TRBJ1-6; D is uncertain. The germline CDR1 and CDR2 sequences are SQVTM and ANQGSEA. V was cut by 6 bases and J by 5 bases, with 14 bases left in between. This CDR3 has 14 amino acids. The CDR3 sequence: CSVKDDGHNSPLHF. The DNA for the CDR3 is TGCAGCGTCAAGGACGATGGGCATAATTCACCCCTCCACTTT.

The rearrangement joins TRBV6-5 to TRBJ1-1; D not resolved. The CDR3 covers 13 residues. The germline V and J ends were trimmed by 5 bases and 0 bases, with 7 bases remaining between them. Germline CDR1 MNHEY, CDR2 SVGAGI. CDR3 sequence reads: CASSDNMNTEAFF. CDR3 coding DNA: TGTGCCAGCAGTGACAACATGAACACTGAAGCTTTCTTT.

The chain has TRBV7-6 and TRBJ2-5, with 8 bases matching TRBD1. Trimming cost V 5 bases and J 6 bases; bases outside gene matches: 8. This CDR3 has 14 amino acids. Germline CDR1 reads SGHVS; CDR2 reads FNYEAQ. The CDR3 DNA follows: TGTGCCAGCAGCCAGTCCGGGACAGGTCAGACCCAGTACTTC. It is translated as CASSQSGTGQTQYF.